This TCR beta chain stems from a study of blood T cell repertoires in COVID-19. The germline CDR1 and CDR2 sequences are SNHLY and FYNNEI. The CDR3 is 14 amino acids. V shed 7 bases and J shed 2 bases, with 11 bases lying between them. In the original analysis: Estimates of nucleated cell counts were drawn from the amplification of reference gene primers. TCRdb keeps only in-frame clones here, not all; method: immunoSEQ multiplex PCR. The V and J calls and clone size were taken over from that table, and D and trimming were inferred from the DNA. This sample has about 200,000 clones; roughly 91% occur once, and the top ten carry about 4%.

This chain connects TRBV2 to TRBJ1-4; no clear D gene. Sequenced sample: PBMCs or T cells enriched from blood (not recorded which). The source of this sequence is a woman in her twenties or thirties with acute COVID-19. The CDR3 coding sequence is TGTGCCAGCAAGAGGAGCGGGACTAATGAAAAACTGTTTTTT. Translated: CASKRSGTNEKLFF.